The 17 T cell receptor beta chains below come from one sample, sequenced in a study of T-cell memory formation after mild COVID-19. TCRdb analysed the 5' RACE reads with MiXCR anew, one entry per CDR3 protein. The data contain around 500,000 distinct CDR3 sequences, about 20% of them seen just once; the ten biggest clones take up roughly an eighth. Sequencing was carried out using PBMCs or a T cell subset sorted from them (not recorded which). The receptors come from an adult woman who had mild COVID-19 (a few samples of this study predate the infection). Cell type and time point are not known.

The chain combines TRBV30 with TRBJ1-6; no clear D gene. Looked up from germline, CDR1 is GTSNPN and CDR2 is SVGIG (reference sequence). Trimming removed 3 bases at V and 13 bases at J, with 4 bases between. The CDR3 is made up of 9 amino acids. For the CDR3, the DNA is TGTGCCTGGAGCCCCCCCCTCCACTTT. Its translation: CAWSPPLHF.

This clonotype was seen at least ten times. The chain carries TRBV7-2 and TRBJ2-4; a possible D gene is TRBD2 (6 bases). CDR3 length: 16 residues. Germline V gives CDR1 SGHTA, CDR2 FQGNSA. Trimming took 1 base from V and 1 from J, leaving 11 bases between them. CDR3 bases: TGTGCCAGCAGCTTAGATTTAGGAGGGGCCAAAAACATTCAGTACTTC. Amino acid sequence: CASSLDLGGAKNIQYF.

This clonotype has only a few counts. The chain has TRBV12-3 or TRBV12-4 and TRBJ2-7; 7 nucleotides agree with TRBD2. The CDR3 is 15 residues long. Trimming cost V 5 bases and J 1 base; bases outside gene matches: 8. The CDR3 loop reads CASSPSSGQSYEQYF. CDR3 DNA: TGTGCCAGCAGTCCCTCTAGCGGCCAGTCCTACGAGCAGTACTTC.

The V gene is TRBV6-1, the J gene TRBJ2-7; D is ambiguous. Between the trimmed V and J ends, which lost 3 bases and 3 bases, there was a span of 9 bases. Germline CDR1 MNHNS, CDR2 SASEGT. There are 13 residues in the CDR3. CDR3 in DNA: TGTGCCAGCAGTGAGTTAGAGTACTACGAGCAGTACTTC. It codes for CASSELEYYEQYF.

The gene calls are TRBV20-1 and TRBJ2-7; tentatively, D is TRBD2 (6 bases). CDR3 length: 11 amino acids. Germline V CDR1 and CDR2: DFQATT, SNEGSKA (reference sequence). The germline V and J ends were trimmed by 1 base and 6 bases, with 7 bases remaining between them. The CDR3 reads CSARASAEQYF. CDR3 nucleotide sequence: TGCAGTGCTAGAGCTAGCGCCGAGCAGTACTTC.

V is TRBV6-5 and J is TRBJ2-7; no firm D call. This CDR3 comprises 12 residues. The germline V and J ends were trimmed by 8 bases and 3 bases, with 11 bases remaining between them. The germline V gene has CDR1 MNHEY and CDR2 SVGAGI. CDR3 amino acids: CASGSTLYEQYF. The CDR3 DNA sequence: TGTGCCAGCGGCTCGACCCTCTACGAGCAGTACTTC.

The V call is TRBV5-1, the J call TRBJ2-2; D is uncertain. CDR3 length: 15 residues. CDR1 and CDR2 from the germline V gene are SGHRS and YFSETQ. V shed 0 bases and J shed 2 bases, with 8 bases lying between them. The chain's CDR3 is CASSLGYGNTGELFF. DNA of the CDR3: TGCGCCAGCAGCTTGGGATACGGAAACACCGGGGAGCTGTTTTTT.

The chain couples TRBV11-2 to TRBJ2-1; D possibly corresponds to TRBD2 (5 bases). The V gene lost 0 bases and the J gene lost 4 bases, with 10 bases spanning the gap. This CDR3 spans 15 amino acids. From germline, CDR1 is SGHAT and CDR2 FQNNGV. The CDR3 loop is CASSLDLSGYNEQFF. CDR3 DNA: TGTGCCAGCAGCTTAGATCTGTCGGGGTACAATGAGCAGTTCTTC.

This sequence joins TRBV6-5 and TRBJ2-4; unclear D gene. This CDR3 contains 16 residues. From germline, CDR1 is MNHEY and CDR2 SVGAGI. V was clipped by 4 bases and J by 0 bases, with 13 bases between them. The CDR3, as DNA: TGTGCCAGCAGTTCTGGACCGGCGGAAGCCAAAAACATTCAGTACTTC. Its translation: CASSSGPAEAKNIQYF.

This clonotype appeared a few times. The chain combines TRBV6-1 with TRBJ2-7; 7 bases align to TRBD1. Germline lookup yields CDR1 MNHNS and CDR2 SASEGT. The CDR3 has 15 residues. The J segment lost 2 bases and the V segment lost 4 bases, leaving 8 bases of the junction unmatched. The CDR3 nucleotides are TGTGCCAGCAGTGTAGGGACAGAGGGGCCCTACGAGCAGTACTTC. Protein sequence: CASSVGTEGPYEQYF.

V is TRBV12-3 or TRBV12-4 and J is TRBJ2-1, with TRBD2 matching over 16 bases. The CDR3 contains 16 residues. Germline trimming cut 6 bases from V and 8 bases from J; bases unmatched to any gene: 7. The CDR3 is CASRGTSGRVDHEQFF. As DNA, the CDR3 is TGTGCCAGCAGGGGGACTAGCGGGAGGGTCGACCATGAGCAGTTCTTC.

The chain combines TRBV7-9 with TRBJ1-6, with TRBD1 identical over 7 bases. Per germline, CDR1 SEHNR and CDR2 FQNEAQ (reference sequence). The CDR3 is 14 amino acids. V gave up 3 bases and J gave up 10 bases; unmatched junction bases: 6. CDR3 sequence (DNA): TGTGCCAGCAGCTTGGCGACAGGGAACTCACCCCTCCACTTT. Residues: CASSLATGNSPLHF.

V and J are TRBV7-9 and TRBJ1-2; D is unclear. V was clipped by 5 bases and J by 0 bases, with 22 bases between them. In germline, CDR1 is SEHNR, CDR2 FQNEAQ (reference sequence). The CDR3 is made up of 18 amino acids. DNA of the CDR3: TGTGCCAGCAGCCATCTCGGGCCGAGTAGATCTTCTAACTATGGCTACACCTTC. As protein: CASSHLGPSRSSNYGYTF.

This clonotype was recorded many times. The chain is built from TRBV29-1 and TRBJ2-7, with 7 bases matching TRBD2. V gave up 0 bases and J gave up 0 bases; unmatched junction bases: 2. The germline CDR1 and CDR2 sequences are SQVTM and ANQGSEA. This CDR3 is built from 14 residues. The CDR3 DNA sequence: TGCAGCGTTGAAGATGGCGGGAGCTCCTACGAGCAGTACTTC. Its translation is CSVEDGGSSYEQYF.

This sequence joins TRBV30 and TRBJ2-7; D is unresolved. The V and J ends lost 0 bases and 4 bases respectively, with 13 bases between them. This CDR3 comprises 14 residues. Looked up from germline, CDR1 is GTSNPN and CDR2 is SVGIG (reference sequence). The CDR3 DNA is TGTGCCTGGAGTGTACTCCGAGCCCCTTACGAGCAGTACTTC. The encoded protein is CAWSVLRAPYEQYF.

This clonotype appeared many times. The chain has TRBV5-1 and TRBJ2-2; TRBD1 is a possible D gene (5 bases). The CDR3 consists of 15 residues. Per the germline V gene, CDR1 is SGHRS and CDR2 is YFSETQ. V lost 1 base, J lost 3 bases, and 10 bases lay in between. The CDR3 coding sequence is TGCGCCAGCAGCTTGAAAGGGGCATACACCGGGGAGCTGTTTTTT. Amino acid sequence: CASSLKGAYTGELFF.

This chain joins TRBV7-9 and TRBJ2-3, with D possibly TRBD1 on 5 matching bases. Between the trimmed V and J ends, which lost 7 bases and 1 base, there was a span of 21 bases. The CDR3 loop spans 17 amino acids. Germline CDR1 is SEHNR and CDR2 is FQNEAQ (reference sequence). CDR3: CASTMGLWGRGTDTQYF. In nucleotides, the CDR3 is TGTGCCAGCACCATGGGGTTGTGGGGCCGTGGCACAGATACGCAGTATTTT.